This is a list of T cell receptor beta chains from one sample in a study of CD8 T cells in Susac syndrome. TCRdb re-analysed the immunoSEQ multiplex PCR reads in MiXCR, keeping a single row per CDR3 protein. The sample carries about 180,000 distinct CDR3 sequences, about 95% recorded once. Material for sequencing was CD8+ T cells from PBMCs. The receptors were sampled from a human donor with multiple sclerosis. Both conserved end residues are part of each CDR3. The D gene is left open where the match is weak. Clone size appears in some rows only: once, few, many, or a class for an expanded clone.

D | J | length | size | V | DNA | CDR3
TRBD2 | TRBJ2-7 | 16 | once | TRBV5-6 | TGTGCCAGCAGCTTGGCCCCATCGGGGGGGGACTACGAGCAGTACTTC | CASSLAPSGGDYEQYF
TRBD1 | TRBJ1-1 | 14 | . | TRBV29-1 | TGCATCGGGGCACGGGACAGGAGGGAAACTGAAGCTTTCTTT | CIGARDRRETEAFF
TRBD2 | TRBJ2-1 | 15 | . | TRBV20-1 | TGCAGTGCCCTTACGGGGGGGGCCGGGGCCAATGAGCAGTTCTTC | CSALTGGAGANEQFF
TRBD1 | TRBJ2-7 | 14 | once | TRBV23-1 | TGCGCCAGCGTCCGACAGGGGGTCTCCTACGAGCAGTACTTC | CASVRQGVSYEQYF
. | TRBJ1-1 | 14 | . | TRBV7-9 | TGTGCCGCTCGAATGGGGCAGCTGAACACTGAAGCTTTCTTT | CAARMGQLNTEAFF
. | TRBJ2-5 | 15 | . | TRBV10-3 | TGTGCCAACCGAGCTCCCTACAAGACCCAAGAGACCCAGTACTTC | CANRAPYKTQETQYF
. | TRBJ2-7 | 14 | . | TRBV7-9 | TGTGCCAGCAGCCCCCCGGGTGGGCTCTACGAGCAGTACTTC | CASSPPGGLYEQYF
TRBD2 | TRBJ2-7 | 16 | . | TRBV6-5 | TGTGCCAGCAGTTACGGACTAGCGGGAGGACCCTACGAGCAGTACTTC | CASSYGLAGGPYEQYF
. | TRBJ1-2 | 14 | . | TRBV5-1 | TGCGCCAGCAGCATGGGGAACCCTAACTATGGCTACACCTTC | CASSMGNPNYGYTF
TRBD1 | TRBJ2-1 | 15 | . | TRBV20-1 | TGCAGTGCTAGCCGGGACAGGGAAATCCACAATGAGCAGTTCTTC | CSASRDREIHNEQFF
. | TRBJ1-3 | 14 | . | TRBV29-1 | TGCAGCGTTTTGTTTGGGGCGGCTGGAAACACCATATATTTT | CSVLFGAAGNTIYF
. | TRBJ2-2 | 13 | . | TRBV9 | TGTGCCAGCAGCGTAACTGGGACCGGGGAGCTGTTTTTT | CASSVTGTGELFF
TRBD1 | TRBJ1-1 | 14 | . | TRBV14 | TGTGCCAGCAGCCGGTACAGGGGGGACACTGAAGCTTTCTTT | CASSRYRGDTEAFF
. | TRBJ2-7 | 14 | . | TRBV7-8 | TGTGCCAGCAGCCCCCCTGTGGGGGAATCCGAGCAGTACTTC | CASSPPVGESEQYF
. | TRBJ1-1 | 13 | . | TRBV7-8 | TGTGCCAGCAGCCCAAACGGGGGGACTGAAGCTTTCTTT | CASSPNGGTEAFF
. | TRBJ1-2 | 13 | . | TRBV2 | TGTGCCAGCAGTGGGAGGGCCGCATATGGCTACACCTTC | CASSGRAAYGYTF
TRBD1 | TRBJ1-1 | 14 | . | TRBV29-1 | TGCAGCGTTCCCCCCGGGACAGGTAACACTGAAGCTTTCTTT | CSVPPGTGNTEAFF
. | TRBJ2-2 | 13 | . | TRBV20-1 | TGCAGTGCTACCCCTTTTCTCCACGGGGAGCTGTTTTTT | CSATPFLHGELFF
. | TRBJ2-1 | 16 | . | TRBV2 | TGTGCCAGCAGCACCAGGTGGGACCTCCAATACAATGAGCAGTTCTTC | CASSTRWDLQYNEQFF
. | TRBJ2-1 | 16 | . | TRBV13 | TGTGCCAGCAGCTTAATGAGGTGGGGTATATACAATGAGCAGTTCTTC | CASSLMRWGIYNEQFF
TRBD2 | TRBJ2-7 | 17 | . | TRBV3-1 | TGCGCCAGCAGCCCTCACGGGGAGGGAGCGGGAGATGACGAGCAGTACTTC | CASSPHGEGAGDDEQYF
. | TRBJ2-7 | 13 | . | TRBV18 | TGTGCCAGCTCACATGGGGCCTACCCCGAGCAGTACTTC | CASSHGAYPEQYF
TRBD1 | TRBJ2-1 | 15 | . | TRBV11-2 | TGTGCCAGCACCCCACGACAGGGGGACTACAATGAGCAGTTCTTC | CASTPRQGDYNEQFF
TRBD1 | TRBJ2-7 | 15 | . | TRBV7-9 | TGTGCCAGCAGCTTCCTCGGACAGGGAAGCTACGAGCAGTACTTC | CASSFLGQGSYEQYF
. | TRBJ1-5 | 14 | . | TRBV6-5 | TGTGCCAGCAGCCCCGGGGGGGTGAATCAGCCCCAGCATTTT | CASSPGGVNQPQHF
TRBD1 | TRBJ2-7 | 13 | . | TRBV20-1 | TGCAGTGCCCGAGGGGACAGCGGTTACGAGCAGTACTTC | CSARGDSGYEQYF
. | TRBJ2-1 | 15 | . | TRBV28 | TGTGCCAGCAGTTTGGGGACCGCCTCTTACAATGAGCAGTTCTTC | CASSLGTASYNEQFF
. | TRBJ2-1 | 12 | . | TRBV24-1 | TGTGCCACCAGCCCCAGGTCGGGAGAGCAGTTCTTC | CATSPRSGEQFF
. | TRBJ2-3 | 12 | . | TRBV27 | TGTGCCAGCAGGGATGGGTTCGATACGCAGTATTTT | CASRDGFDTQYF
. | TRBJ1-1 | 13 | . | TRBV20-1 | TGCAGTGCAGACGGCTACGAGAACACTGAAGCTTTCTTT | CSADGYENTEAFF
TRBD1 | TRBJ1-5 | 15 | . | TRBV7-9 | TGTGCCAGCAGCACGGGGACAGGGGAGAATCAGCCCCAGCATTTT | CASSTGTGENQPQHF
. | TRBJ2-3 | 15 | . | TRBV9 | TGTGCCAGCAGCTTACGACAATGGGAATCAGATACGCAGTATTTT | CASSLRQWESDTQYF
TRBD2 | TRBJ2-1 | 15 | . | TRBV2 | TGTGCCAGCAGCGGCCGCGGGGGGCCCTACAATGAGCAGTTCTTC | CASSGRGGPYNEQFF
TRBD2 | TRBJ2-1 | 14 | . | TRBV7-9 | TGTGCCAGCAGGTCGACTAGCGGGAGGGGTGAGCAGTTCTTC | CASRSTSGRGEQFF
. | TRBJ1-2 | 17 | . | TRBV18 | TGTGCCAGCTCACCACCGAAGAGGGACCCTGTCCGGTATGGCTACACCTTC | CASSPPKRDPVRYGYTF
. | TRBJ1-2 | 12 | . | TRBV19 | TGTGCCAGTAGTATTCAGGGCTATGGCTACACCTTC | CASSIQGYGYTF
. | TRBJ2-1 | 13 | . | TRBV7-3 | TGTGCCAGCAGCTTAAAGGACGGGGTGGAGCAGTTCTTC | CASSLKDGVEQFF
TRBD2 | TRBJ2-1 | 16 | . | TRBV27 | TGTGCCAGCACCCGGAGACTAGCGGGAGTTATAGATGAGCAGTTCTTC | CASTRRLAGVIDEQFF
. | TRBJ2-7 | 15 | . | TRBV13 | TGTGCCAGCAGCTTATACGGCGGCGGTCACTACGAGCAGTACTTC | CASSLYGGGHYEQYF
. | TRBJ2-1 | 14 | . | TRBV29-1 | TGCAGCGTTTCCGGCCGAGCTGGAAAAAATGAGCAGTTCTTC | CSVSGRAGKNEQFF
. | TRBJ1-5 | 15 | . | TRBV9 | TGTGCCAGCAGCGCCCGAACAGGGCCCAATCAGCCCCAGCATTTT | CASSARTGPNQPQHF
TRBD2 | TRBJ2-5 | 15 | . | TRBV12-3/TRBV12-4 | TGTGCCAGCAGTTCCCGACTAGCGGGACAAGAGACCCAGTACTTC | CASSSRLAGQETQYF
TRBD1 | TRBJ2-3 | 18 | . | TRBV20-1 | TGCAGTGCTAGAGATCTTTACGGGCCGGGACAGGGTCCAGATACGCAGTATTTT | CSARDLYGPGQGPDTQYF
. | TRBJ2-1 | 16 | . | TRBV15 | TGTGCCACCAGCCAGACTAGACAACCGACCTACAATGAGCAGTTCTTC | CATSQTRQPTYNEQFF
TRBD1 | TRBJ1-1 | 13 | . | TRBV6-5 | TGTGCCAGCAGTCCCCTCGGACAGGGAAAAGCTTTCTTT | CASSPLGQGKAFF